Presented here are 24 T cell receptor beta chains from one specimen sequenced in a study of T cells in Graves' hyperthyroidism and ophthalmopathy. Using RNA transcripts as the source, TCR beta CDR3 regions were amplified. The TCR CDR3 was amplified in a first-round RT-PCR using the HTBI primer set. Via MiXCR, TCRdb re-called the multiplex PCR reads, giving one row per CDR3 protein. The repertoire holds some 420,000 distinct CDR3 sequences, with roughly 15% as singletons. Sequencing was done on a sample of blood. The receptors were gathered from a woman between 18 and 29 years old with Graves' hyperthyroidism.

In this sample, this clonotype turned up many times. The chain recombines TRBV6-1 with TRBJ1-1; the match to TRBD1 covers 8 bases. Germline V gene data show CDR1 as MNHNS and CDR2 as SASEGT. The CDR3 has 15 residues. Trimming cost V 0 bases and J 4 bases; bases outside gene matches: 4. The CDR3 spells CASSEAPGQVTEAFF. The CDR3 bases are TGTGCCAGCAGTGAAGCACCGGGACAGGTCACTGAAGCTTTCTTT.

This clonotype was seen only a few times. The chain recombines TRBV7-3 with TRBJ2-5, with a tentative D call TRBD2 (5 bases). The V gene's germline CDR1 is SGHTA and CDR2 FQGTGA. With 2 bases removed from V and 6 bases from J, the gap between germline ends came to 13 bases. The CDR3 is made up of 14 amino acids. CDR3: CASSLDGGHQTQYF. The CDR3 DNA is TGTGCCAGCAGCTTAGACGGCGGGCATCAGACCCAGTACTTC.

The sample holds a few counts of this clonotype. This chain links TRBV19 with TRBJ2-6; D gene unclear. CDR3 length: 15 amino acids. Germline V CDR1 and CDR2: LNHDA, SQIVND (reference sequence). V was trimmed by 3 bases and J by 0 bases, leaving 6 bases between them. As DNA, the CDR3 is TGTGCCAGTAGTATTCTGGGCTCTGGGGCCAACGTCCTGACTTTC. The encoded protein is CASSILGSGANVLTF. Looking up the rest from reference TRBV19 and TRBJ2-6 gives the full variable domain: DGGITQSPKYLFRKEGQNVTLSCEQNLNHDAMYWYRQDPGQGLRLIYYSQIVNDFQKGDIAEGYSVSREKKESFPLTVTSAQKNPTAFYLCASSILGSGANVLTFGAGSRLTVL.

On this clonotype itself: This may be a read error, as it is one base from a much larger clone. This chain connects TRBV30 to TRBJ2-7; D possibly corresponds to TRBD1 (5 bases). This CDR3 comprises 13 residues. V was trimmed by 0 bases and J by 6 bases, leaving 12 bases between them. Germline CDR1 is GTSNPN and CDR2 is SVGIG (reference sequence). The CDR3 loop reads CAWSVDRDCEQYF. The DNA of the CDR3 is TGTGCCTGGAGTGTTGACAGAGACTGCGAGCAGTACTTC.

There are a few counts of this clonotype. The chain employs TRBV30 and TRBJ2-7, with 9 nucleotides matching TRBD2. CDR3 length equals 14 residues. V shed 3 bases and J 4 bases; nucleotides not matched to a gene: 7. The germline gives CDR1 GTSNPN, CDR2 SVGIG (reference sequence). The CDR3 sequence: CAWSLAGVMYEQYF. The DNA of the CDR3 is TGTGCCTGGAGCTTAGCGGGAGTGATGTACGAGCAGTACTTC.

This clonotype was recorded once. A much larger clone differs by one base, so this may be a read error. The rearrangement links TRBV30 to TRBJ2-3; TRBD2 is a possible D gene (7 bases). CDR1 is GTSNPN, CDR2 SVGIG, per germline (reference sequence). Trimming removed 5 bases at V and 5 bases at J, with 17 bases between. This CDR3 region has 14 residues. The CDR3, as DNA: TGTGCCTGGCAAGGGGGGGCGGGAAGAGATACGCAGTATTTT. Protein sequence: CAWQGGAGRDTQYF.

This clonotype was counted only a few times. This chain connects TRBV6-1 to TRBJ1-6; TRBD1 matches 9 bases. The V gene end was trimmed by 6 bases and the J gene end by 6 bases; junction bases not matched to a gene: 6. The CDR3 contains 15 residues. Germline-derived CDR1 and CDR2 are MNHNS and SASEGT. CDR3 amino acids: CASSWGQGGNSPLHF. CDR3 DNA sequence: TGTGCCAGCAGCTGGGGACAGGGAGGTAATTCACCCCTCCACTTT.

This clonotype was counted ten times or more. This sequence joins TRBV28 and TRBJ2-7; D possibly matches TRBD1 or TRBD2 (5 bases each). Trimming took off 5 bases at V and 0 bases at J, with 14 bases between the two ends. The CDR3 sequence is 15 residues long. CDR1 is MDHEN, CDR2 SYDVKM, per germline. The CDR3 loop is CASSDRDGYSYEQYF. In nucleotides, the CDR3 is TGTGCCAGCAGTGACCGGGACGGATACTCCTACGAGCAGTACTTC.

This clonotype was found many times. The rearrangement joins TRBV20-1 to TRBJ1-1, with D perhaps TRBD1 (5 bases). The V end was cut by 6 bases, the J end by 6 bases, with 8 bases between. The CDR3 totals 10 residues. Germline lookup yields CDR1 DFQATT and CDR2 SNEGSKA (reference sequence). The CDR3 DNA reads TGCAGTGCGGCCAGGGCTGAAGCTTTCTTT. Translation gives CSAARAEAFF.

This clonotype has more than one count but fewer than ten. The chain combines TRBV7-3 with TRBJ2-1; 8 bases fit TRBD2. Germline V lookup: CDR1 SGHTA, CDR2 FQGTGA. V lost 1 base to trimming and J lost 5 bases; unmatched junction nucleotides: 10. There are 17 residues in the CDR3. The CDR3 loop is CASSLNSRGSGNNEQFF. The CDR3, as DNA: TGTGCCAGCAGCTTAAACTCCAGGGGTAGCGGGAACAATGAGCAGTTCTTC. The whole variable domain, remainder taken from reference TRBV7-3 and TRBJ2-1, is GAGVSQTPSNKVTEKGKYVELRCDPISGHTALYWYRQSLGQGPEFLIYFQGTGAADDSGLPNDRFFAVRPEGSVSTLKIQRTERGDSAVYLCASSLNSRGSGNNEQFFGPGTRLTVL.

This clonotype showed up many times. V usage is TRBV7-2 and J usage is TRBJ2-2; D is possibly TRBD1 or TRBD2 (5 bases each). V lost 2 bases to trimming and J lost 5 bases, with 18 bases between them. The CDR3 totals 17 residues. In germline, CDR1 is SGHTA, CDR2 FQGNSA. The CDR3 here is CASSLLWGSGVTGELFF. The CDR3 DNA follows: TGTGCCAGCAGCTTATTGTGGGGGTCAGGAGTTACCGGGGAGCTGTTTTTT.

V is TRBV4-2 and J is TRBJ2-2; no reliable D call. Per the germline V gene, CDR1 is LGHNA and CDR2 is YNFKEQ. CDR3 length equals 15 residues. Trimming left V 4 bases short and J 3 bases short, with 12 bases between. CDR3 protein: CASSPLSIDTGELFF. CDR3 nucleotide sequence: TGTGCCAGCAGCCCCCTGAGTATTGACACCGGGGAGCTGTTTTTT.

Many counts were recorded for this clonotype. This chain connects TRBV5-1 to TRBJ1-2; D may be TRBD1 (6 bases). The CDR3 has 14 residues. The V end was cut by 3 bases, the J end by 8 bases, with 17 bases between. CDR1 and CDR2 from the germline V gene are SGHRS and YFSETQ. This CDR3 reads CASSSSGGARGYTF. The CDR3 coding sequence is TGCGCCAGCAGCTCCTCCGGGGGGGCTCGCGGCTACACCTTC.

The rearrangement uses TRBV7-9 and TRBJ2-1; D ambiguous. V was shortened by 5 bases and J by 3 bases, with 14 bases between the two germline ends. This CDR3 contains 15 residues. Per the germline V gene, CDR1 is SEHNR and CDR2 is FQNEAQ (reference sequence). CDR3 bases: TGTGCCAGCAGCCGTACCCGAGCGAGCTACAATGAGCAGTTCTTC. This encodes CASSRTRASYNEQFF.

Of note for this clonotype: Being one base from a much bigger clone, this may be a read error. Lacking the conserved final phenylalanine or tryptophan, this CDR3 likely reflects a read error. The V and J genes are TRBV3-1 and TRBJ2-7; D unresolved. The CDR3 is 13 residues long. The germline V gene encodes CDR1 LGHDT and CDR2 YNNKEL (reference sequence). V was shortened by 4 bases and J by 3 bases, with 10 bases between the two germline ends. This CDR3 is CASSRSAFYEQYL. For the CDR3, the DNA is TGTGCCAGCAGCCGGTCAGCCTTCTACGAGCAGTACCTC.

The table lists this clonotype with a few counts. V and J are TRBV28 and TRBJ1-4, with D hard to call. V was trimmed by 7 bases and J by 0 bases, leaving 12 bases between them. Germline CDR1 and CDR2: MDHEN and SYDVKM. The CDR3 sequence is 15 residues long. The CDR3 DNA follows: TGTGCCAGCACGAAGCGGGTTGCAACTAATGAAAAACTGTTTTTT. Protein sequence: CASTKRVATNEKLFF.

The J gene is TRBJ2-7, the V gene TRBV20-1, with D perhaps assigned TRBD1 or TRBD2 (5 bases each). CDR1 and CDR2 from the germline V gene are DFQATT and SNEGSKA (reference sequence). CDR3 length: 15 amino acids. Trimming removed 3 bases from V and 6 bases from J, with 21 bases in between. The CDR3 DNA follows: TGCAGTGCTAGCCACATAGCCCGGGGCAGTCTCGAGCAGTACTTC. It yields the protein CSASHIARGSLEQYF.

This clonotype was seen repeatedly, ten times or more. The chain carries TRBV18 and TRBJ1-1, with D uncertain. CDR3 size: 14 residues. CDR1 and CDR2 from the germline V gene are KGHSH and LQKENI. V was pared by 0 bases and J by 6 bases, with 11 bases between. The CDR3 is CASSPPNQPSEAFF. DNA of the CDR3: TGTGCCAGCTCACCACCGAACCAACCATCTGAAGCTTTCTTT. Looking up the rest from reference TRBV18 and TRBJ1-1 gives the full variable domain: NAGVMQNPRHLVRRRGQEARLRCSPMKGHSHVYWYRQLPEEGLKFMVYLQKENIIDESGMPKERFSAEFPKEGPSILRIQQVVRGDSAAYFCASSPPNQPSEAFFGQGTRLTVV.

In its sample, this clonotype was seen many times. The chain employs TRBV28 and TRBJ1-1; D ambiguous. CDR3 length: 11 amino acids. V was cut by 3 bases and J by 10 bases, with 9 bases left in between. The germline CDR1 and CDR2 sequences are MDHEN and SYDVKM. This CDR3 reads CASSFGIGAFF. The CDR3 coding sequence is TGTGCCAGCAGTTTCGGGATTGGAGCTTTCTTT.

In this sample, this clonotype turned up many times. This chain uses TRBV27 with TRBJ2-1; no reliable D call. From germline, CDR1 is MNHEY and CDR2 SMNVEV (reference sequence). This CDR3 has 16 amino acids. V dropped 2 bases and J dropped 0 bases, with 11 bases sitting between them. CDR3 DNA sequence: TGTGCCAGCAGTTTAGTTCTGAAACCCTCCTACAATGAGCAGTTCTTC. It specifies CASSLVLKPSYNEQFF.

This clonotype was picked up many times. V and J are TRBV2 and TRBJ1-1; TRBD1 aligns across 7 bases. V lost 2 bases and J lost 5; bases outside the gene matches: 14. CDR1 is SNHLY, CDR2 FYNNEI, per germline. The CDR3 contains 17 residues. The CDR3 region has the DNA TGTGCCAGCAGTGAAAGGGCCGGGGGAGGGGGCGTAACTGAAGCTTTCTTT. It is translated as CASSERAGGGGVTEAFF.

The chain combines TRBV5-5 with TRBJ2-7; either TRBD1 or TRBD2 may supply D (5 bases each). The CDR3 spans 16 residues. From germline, CDR1 is SGHKS and CDR2 YYEKEE (reference sequence). Trimming cost V 0 bases and J 4 bases, with 17 bases left between them. CDR3 nucleotide sequence: TGTGCCAGCAGCTTGGGGCGCCGGGACGGCGGTTACGAGCAGTACTTC. Translating it yields CASSLGRRDGGYEQYF.

The chain recombines TRBV2 with TRBJ1-2; D gene ambiguous. CDR1 and CDR2 (germline): SNHLY, FYNNEI. CDR3 length equals 15 residues. Between the trimmed V and J ends, which lost 4 bases and 4 bases, there was a span of 16 bases. CDR3 sequence: CASSAREGSLYGYTF. DNA of the CDR3: TGTGCCAGCAGTGCGCGAGAGGGTTCCCTCTATGGCTACACCTTC.

The genes are TRBV29-1 and TRBJ1-1, with D hard to call. Trimming pared 7 bases from V and 4 bases from J, leaving 10 bases between. The CDR3 spans 11 residues. In germline, CDR1 is SQVTM, CDR2 ANQGSEA. CDR3 nucleotide sequence: TGCAGCGCGGCGGGGATCACTGAAGCTTTCTTT. It encodes CSAAGITEAFF.